One and the same sample provided the 22 T cell receptor beta chains below, sequenced in a study of blood T cell repertoires in COVID-19. Assay: immunoSEQ multiplex PCR; the TCRdb copy retains only in-frame clones and omits some. The sample has 100,000 to 150,000 clones; approximately 90% are singletons. Sequencing input: peripheral blood. The receptors derive from a man in his 60s with COVID-19, enrolled during active disease.

The chain combines TRBV5-4 with TRBJ1-4; TRBD1 aligns across 7 bases. This CDR3 comprises 16 residues. Germline V gives CDR1 SGHNT, CDR2 YYREEE (reference sequence). V was pared by 3 bases and J by 3 bases, with 8 bases of the junction left unmatched. The CDR3 is CASSSWGQRANEKLFF. Here the CDR3 DNA reads TGTGCCAGCAGCTCCTGGGGACAGCGGGCTAATGAAAAACTGTTTTTT.

This clone was seen once. The chain links TRBV15 to TRBJ1-1, with no clear D. CDR1 LNHNV and CDR2 YYDKDF come from the germline V gene (reference sequence). This CDR3 comprises 14 residues. The V end lost 3 bases, the J end lost 1 base, and 9 bases lay between the germline ends. The CDR3 reads CATSRAPRNTEAFF. CDR3 in DNA: TGTGCCACCAGCAGGGCCCCAAGGAACACTGAAGCTTTCTTT.

V and J are TRBV7-2 and TRBJ2-7, with TRBD2 matching 11 bases. Germline V CDR1 and CDR2: SGHTA, FQGNSA. The V and J ends lost 5 bases and 1 base, in that order; junction bases with no gene match: 7. This CDR3 has 16 amino acids. The CDR3 region is CASSPDLAGGSYEQYF. In nucleotides, the CDR3 is TGTGCCAGCAGCCCTGACCTAGCGGGGGGATCCTACGAGCAGTACTTC.

As concerns this clone: This sample also contains other DNA sequences that code for the same CDR3. This chain connects TRBV9 to TRBJ2-7; tentative D call: TRBD2 (6 bases). Deletions cut 0 bases from V and 2 bases from J, with 9 bases between. From germline, CDR1 is SGDLS and CDR2 YYNGEE. This CDR3 is built from 14 residues. This chain's CDR3 is CASSVGDSPYEQYF. In DNA, the CDR3 is TGTGCCAGCAGCGTAGGGGACTCTCCCTACGAGCAGTACTTC. Based on the CDR3 plus reference TRBV9 and TRBJ2-7, the full variable domain is DSGVTQTPKHLITATGQRVTLRCSPRSGDLSVYWYQQSLDQGLQFLIQYYNGEERAKGNILERFSAQQFPDLHSELNLSSLELGDSALYFCASSVGDSPYEQYFGPGTRLTVT.

This clone was found a few times. The chain couples TRBV7-2 to TRBJ2-5; 13 positions match TRBD2. The trim removed 0 bases at V and 0 bases at J, leaving 10 bases unmatched. The CDR3 spans 20 residues. CDR1 SGHTA and CDR2 FQGNSA come from the germline V gene. The CDR3 DNA reads as TGTGCCAGCAGCTTAGCAATTGGACTAGCGGGGGCCAGCGACCAAGAGACCCAGTACTTC. Its translation is CASSLAIGLAGASDQETQYF.

The chain uses TRBV11-3 and TRBJ2-3; 13 bases map to TRBD2. CDR1 and CDR2 (germline): SGHNT, YENEEA. This CDR3 spans 16 amino acids. Trimming took 4 bases from V and 1 from J; bases not matched to a gene: 2. CDR3 in amino acids: CASSSGLAGGTDTQYF. CDR3 bases: TGTGCCAGCAGCTCCGGACTAGCGGGGGGCACAGATACGCAGTATTTT.

The chain has TRBV19 and TRBJ1-5; 9 bases agree with TRBD1. CDR3 length: 16 amino acids. J lost 5 bases, V lost 3 bases, and 8 bases had no gene match. Germline V lookup: CDR1 LNHDA, CDR2 SQIVND (reference sequence). The CDR3 is CASSIVGTGIYQPQHF. The CDR3 nucleotides are TGTGCCAGTAGTATCGTCGGGACAGGGATTTATCAGCCCCAGCATTTT.

The chain links TRBV28 to TRBJ2-2, with 7 bases matching TRBD2. The length of the CDR3 is 16 residues. V lost 6 bases to trimming and J lost 4 bases; unmatched junction nucleotides: 11. CDR1 MDHEN and CDR2 SYDVKM come from the germline V gene. The CDR3 protein is CASSPYEGGATGELFF. The CDR3 DNA sequence: TGTGCCAGCAGCCCTTACGAGGGAGGGGCCACCGGGGAGCTGTTTTTT.

With regard to this clone: Other DNA variants within this sample encode the same CDR3. The genes are TRBV19 and TRBJ1-1, with TRBD1 as a possible D gene (5 bases). This CDR3 has 13 amino acids. Germline V CDR1 and CDR2: LNHDA, SQIVND (reference sequence). Trimming shortened V by 4 bases and J by 4 bases, and 10 bases separated the two germline ends. The CDR3 spells CASSSQGSTEAFF. As DNA, the CDR3 is TGTGCCAGTAGTAGTCAGGGTTCCACTGAAGCTTTCTTT. The complete variable domain, with remaining parts taken from reference TRBV19 and TRBJ1-1, reads DGGITQSPKYLFRKEGQNVTLSCEQNLNHDAMYWYRQDPGQGLRLIYYSQIVNDFQKGDIAEGYSVSREKKESFPLTVTSAQKNPTAFYLCASSSQGSTEAFFGQGTRLTVV.

Comments on this clone: At one of its ends the junction is not consistent with the germline gene, which may arise from a read error. The rearrangement uses TRBV5-8 and TRBJ2-7; the match to TRBD1 covers 9 bases. The CDR3 contains 11 residues. From germline, CDR1 is SGHTS and CDR2 YDEGEE. In DNA, the CDR3 is TGTGCCAGCAGCCGTTGGGACAGGGAGTGCTTC. Encoded protein: CASSRWDRECF.

The J gene is TRBJ1-1, the V gene TRBV19; 10 bases align to TRBD1. This CDR3 comprises 13 residues. The ends lost 8 bases at V and 5 bases at J; junction bases unmatched: 5. Germline loops: CDR1 LNHDA, CDR2 SQIVND (reference sequence). The DNA of the CDR3 is TGTGCCAGTTTGGACAGGGGGAGGACTGAAGCTTTCTTT. This gives the protein CASLDRGRTEAFF.

The chain employs TRBV6-1 and TRBJ2-3; D gene uncertain. Between the trimmed V and J ends, which lost 2 bases and 7 bases, there was a span of 7 bases. The CDR3 spans 12 residues. The germline V gene has CDR1 MNHNS and CDR2 SASEGT. This chain's CDR3 is CASSETRNTQYF. The CDR3 DNA is TGTGCCAGCAGTGAAACGCGAAATACGCAGTATTTT.

This chain uses TRBV11-3 with TRBJ2-5; 12 bases match TRBD2. Germline trimming cut 1 base from V and 5 bases from J; bases unmatched to any gene: 8. The germline V gene has CDR1 SGHNT and CDR2 YENEEA. This CDR3 has 17 residues. The CDR3 reads CASSLGGTSGPRETQYF. CDR3 DNA: TGTGCCAGCAGCTTAGGGGGGACTAGCGGGCCCCGGGAGACCCAGTACTTC.

J is TRBJ2-7 and V is TRBV19, with D possibly being TRBD2 (7 bases). With 10 bases removed from V and 0 bases from J, the gap between germline ends came to 13 bases. The CDR3 is made up of 13 amino acids. In germline, CDR1 is LNHDA, CDR2 SQIVND (reference sequence). The DNA of the CDR3 is TGTGCCACTGGGGGGGGGCTCTCCTACGAGCAGTACTTC. It encodes CATGGGLSYEQYF.

Note on this clone: At one end the junction does not follow the germline gene, possibly because of a read error. The chain uses TRBV6-6 and TRBJ1-1; 9 bases are shared with TRBD1. This CDR3 comprises 16 residues. The germline V gene encodes CDR1 MNHNY and CDR2 SVGAGI (reference sequence). CDR3 residues: CASIYNRDRVGEGAFF. CDR3 DNA: TGTGCCAGCATTTACAACCGGGACAGGGTGGGTGAGGGGGCTTTCTTT.

The chain has TRBV4-2 and TRBJ1-6; D call uncertain. The CDR3 has 15 residues. Trimming left V 0 bases short and J 6 bases short, with 9 bases between. Germline V lookup: CDR1 LGHNA, CDR2 YNFKEQ. The CDR3, as DNA: TGTGCCAGCAGCCAAGATTTTCGGGTTAATTCACCCCTCCACTTT. This codes for CASSQDFRVNSPLHF.

The chain has TRBV5-6 and TRBJ2-1; 10 nucleotides agree with TRBD2. CDR3 size: 18 residues. The V gene end was trimmed by 2 bases and the J gene end by 7 bases; junction bases not matched to a gene: 15. CDR1 SGHDT and CDR2 YYEEEE come from the germline V gene. The CDR3 DNA is TGTGCCAGCAGCTTCAGCGGGGGGGCCTGGGGTTTCTCTAATGAGCAGTTCTTC. This sequence encodes CASSFSGGAWGFSNEQFF. The variable domain in full, with the rest retrieved from reference TRBV5-6 and TRBJ2-1, is DAGVTQSPTHLIKTRGQQVTLRCSPKSGHDTVSWYQQALGQGPQFIFQYYEEEERQRGNFPDRFSGHQFPNYSSELNVNALLLGDSALYLCASSFSGGAWGFSNEQFFGPGTRLTVL.

The chain carries TRBV29-1 and TRBJ2-5; tentative D call: TRBD2 (5 bases). CDR1 and CDR2 from the germline V gene are SQVTM and ANQGSEA. V lost 6 bases and J 5 bases, leaving 13 bases between the germline ends. The CDR3 has 12 amino acids. The CDR3, as DNA: TGCAGCGTGAGGGTGGGTCGGGAGACCCAGTACTTC. This sequence encodes CSVRVGRETQYF.

V gene TRBV5-1 combines with J gene TRBJ1-3; 7 bases agree with TRBD1. The V gene end was trimmed by 4 bases and the J gene end by 4 bases; junction bases not matched to a gene: 5. Germline CDR1 SGHRS, CDR2 YFSETQ. The CDR3 is 14 amino acids. CDR3 DNA: TGCGCCAGCAGCGACGGGACAGAAGGAAACACCATATATTTT. It translates to CASSDGTEGNTIYF.

This clone was observed at least ten times. The V call is TRBV27, the J call TRBJ1-2, with TRBD1 matching 8 bases. Germline V gene lookup returns CDR1 MNHEY and CDR2 SMNVEV (reference sequence). Losses at the gene ends were 6 bases for V and 8 bases for J; bases not matched to a gene: 11. The CDR3 loop spans 14 amino acids. The CDR3 loop reads CASRRSGTGPGYTF. The CDR3, as DNA: TGTGCCAGCAGGAGGTCCGGGACAGGTCCCGGCTACACCTTC.

V gene TRBV28 combines with J gene TRBJ1-4; TRBD1 matches 7 bases. CDR1 is MDHEN, CDR2 SYDVKM, per germline. The CDR3 is 14 residues long. V was clipped by 4 bases and J by 8 bases; unmatched bases: 7. The CDR3 reads CASSSTGLSEKLFF. DNA for the CDR3: TGTGCCAGCAGTTCGACAGGGTTAAGCGAAAAACTGTTTTTT.

CDR3 coding DNA: TGTGCCAGCAGTCTGGACAGAAACTATGGCTACACCTTC. Translated: CASSLDRNYGYTF. J is TRBJ1-2 and V is TRBV28, with D possibly TRBD1 on 6 matching bases. Trimming pared 5 bases from V and 2 bases from J, leaving 9 bases between. The CDR3 sequence is 13 residues long. The V gene's germline CDR1 is MDHEN and CDR2 SYDVKM.